A selection of T cell receptor beta chains follows, all from one sample in a study of Graves' ophthalmopathy and Graves' hyperthyroidism. Using its own MiXCR run on the multiplex PCR reads, TCRdb lists one record per CDR3 protein. The sample lists about 380,000 distinct CDR3 sequences, 15% occurring once. Source material: peripheral blood. These receptors were obtained from a woman aged 18-29 years with stable Graves' hyperthyroidism. The CDR3 runs from the conserved cysteine through the conserved F or W. The D gene is left open where the match is weak. Clone size is stated in some rows and not others, as once, few, many or a class when expanded.

TRBJ1-1	few	TRBV5-1	-	CASSPRSNTEAFF	TGCGCCAGCAGCCCACGCTCGAACACTGAAGCTTTCTTT
TRBJ1-1	many	TRBV20-1	TRBD1	CSAKTGMNTEAFF	TGCAGTGCTAAGACAGGGATGAACACTGAAGCTTTCTTT
TRBJ1-1	-	TRBV19	-	CASSPQGNTMNTEAFF	TGTGCCAGTAGCCCGCAGGGGAATACTATGAACACTGAAGCTTTCTTT
TRBJ1-1	few	TRBV5-1	-	CASSLEGNTVPFF	TGCGCCAGCAGCTTGGAAGGGAACACGGTACCTTTCTTT
TRBJ1-2	few	TRBV7-9	-	CASSPNEVYGYTF	TGTGCCAGCAGCCCTAACGAGGTATATGGCTACACCTTC
TRBJ2-5	few	TRBV28	-	CASSRRRRDARQETQYF	TGTGCCAGCAGTAGACGCCGACGGGACGCAAGACAAGAGACCCAGTACTTC
TRBJ2-5	many	TRBV7-9	TRBD2	CASSFAGGGETQYF	TGTGCCAGCAGCTTCGCGGGGGGCGGCGAGACCCAGTACTTC
TRBJ1-2	many	TRBV19	-	CASSPGEGDVYGYTF	TGTGCCAGTAGTCCCGGGGAGGGGGATGTCTATGGCTACACCTTC
TRBJ2-7	-	TRBV7-2	TRBD2	CASSFSLTSGIYEQYF	TGTGCCAGCAGCTTCAGCCTGACTAGCGGGATATACGAGCAGTACTTC
TRBJ2-5	-	TRBV5-1	TRBD2	CASSTLAGVIQETQYF	TGCGCCAGCAGCACCTTAGCGGGGGTGATCCAAGAGACCCAGTACTTC
TRBJ2-5	many	TRBV7-2	TRBD2	CASSFLGGGAGETQYF	TGTGCCAGCAGCTTCTTAGGCGGGGGGGCGGGAGAGACCCAGTACTTC
TRBJ1-1	many	TRBV29-1	-	CSVEDPATPGARAFF	TGCAGCGTTGAAGATCCGGCCACCCCGGGCGCTCGAGCTTTCTTT
TRBJ1-1	many	TRBV19	-	CASSIPGTALAFF	TGTGCCAGTAGTATACCCGGGACGGCCTTGGCTTTCTTT
TRBJ2-7	many	TRBV20-1	-	CSASRRTYEQYF	TGCAGTGCTAGTCGGCGTACCTACGAGCAGTACTTC
TRBJ2-3	-	TRBV10-2	-	CASSAGRDTQYF	TGCGCCAGCAGCGCGGGCCGAGATACGCAGTATTTT
TRBJ1-6	-	TRBV13	-	CASSSQGGYNSPHHF	TGTGCCAGCAGCTCCCAAGGGGGTTATAATTCACCCCACCACTTT
TRBJ1-5	many	TRBV24-1	-	CATRAGQLSNQPQHF	TGTGCCACCAGAGCCGGACAGCTTAGCAATCAGCCCCAGCATTTT
TRBJ1-1	many	TRBV6-2/TRBV6-3	-	CASSHVPGTEAFF	TGTGCCAGCAGCCACGTCCCAGGCACTGAAGCTTTCTTT
TRBJ1-1	many	TRBV7-6	-	CASSLQLNTEAFF	TGTGCCAGCAGCTTACAGCTGAACACTGAAGCTTTCTTT
TRBJ2-7	-	TRBV6-1	TRBD1	CARDPGQGSVQYF	TGTGCCAGAGACCCGGGACAGGGTAGCGTGCAGTACTTC
TRBJ1-2	many	TRBV12-3/TRBV12-4	-	CASSHQQDYYGYTF	TGTGCCAGCAGCCACCAGCAGGACTACTATGGCTACACCTTC
TRBJ1-3	many	TRBV20-1	TRBD1	CSARMKDRVNTIYF	TGCAGTGCTAGAATGAAGGACAGGGTAAACACCATATATTTT
TRBJ1-6	many	TRBV20-1	TRBD1	CSARDPGTGSGSPLHF	TGCAGTGCTAGAGATCCCGGGACAGGGTCGGGGTCACCCCTCCACTTT
TRBJ1-2	many	TRBV18	-	CASQGSAGYGYTF	TGTGCCAGCCAGGGGTCGGCGGGCTATGGCTACACCTTC
TRBJ2-2	many	TRBV10-1	-	CASSELAFAEELFF	TGCGCCAGCAGTGAGTTGGCCTTTGCCGAGGAGCTGTTTTTT
TRBJ1-5	many	TRBV20-1	-	CSARLFRAQHF	TGCAGTGCACGCCTCTTCAGGGCCCAGCATTTT
TRBJ2-5	many	TRBV20-1	-	CSARASETQYF	TGCAGTGCTAGAGCTTCTGAGACCCAGTACTTC
TRBJ1-1	many	TRBV29-1	-	CSVGGDSTEAFF	TGCAGCGTTGGCGGGGATAGCACTGAAGCTTTCTTT
TRBJ2-7	many	TRBV12-5	-	CASGLVGGVYDEQYF	TGTGCTAGTGGTTTGGTAGGGGGGGTTTACGACGAGCAGTACTTC
TRBJ2-2	-	TRBV27	TRBD2	CASRPTGGGIPGELFF	TGTGCCAGCAGGCCTACCGGCGGGGGGATACCCGGGGAGCTGTTTTTT
TRBJ1-2	many	TRBV19	-	CASSTPGAEGYGYTF	TGTGCCAGTAGTACTCCAGGGGCTGAAGGCTATGGCTACACCTTC
TRBJ2-5	many	TRBV12-3/TRBV12-4	TRBD2	CASRLAGEGVTQYF	TGTGCCAGCAGGCTAGCGGGGGAAGGGGTGACCCAGTACTTC
TRBJ2-1	many	TRBV12-3/TRBV12-4	TRBD2	CASSPTKRGAYNEQFF	TGTGCCAGCAGTCCGACTAAGCGGGGGGCCTACAATGAGCAGTTCTTC
TRBJ2-7	many	TRBV14	TRBD2	CASSQYPGTSVTQYF	TGTGCCAGCAGCCAGTACCCGGGTACTAGCGTTACGCAGTACTTC
TRBJ1-2	-	TRBV10-2	-	CATRSPGGYGYTF	TGCGCCACCCGAAGCCCCGGAGGGTATGGCTACACCTTC
TRBJ1-2	many	TRBV12-3/TRBV12-4	-	CASKLPGSYGYTF	TGTGCCAGCAAGCTCCCTGGCAGCTATGGCTACACCTTC
TRBJ1-6	few	TRBV7-2	-	CASTWGYGGGDSPLHF	TGTGCCAGCACATGGGGGTACGGTGGTGGGGATTCACCCCTCCACTTT
TRBJ2-5	-	TRBV11-2	TRBD2	CASSSLAGGSQETQYF	TGTGCCAGCAGCTCCCTAGCGGGAGGCTCCCAAGAGACCCAGTACTTC
TRBJ1-2	many	TRBV6-1	-	CASSLSDGIYGYTF	TGTGCCAGCAGCCTTTCGGACGGAATCTATGGCTACACCTTC
TRBJ1-1	many	TRBV19	-	CASYRSPNTEAFF	TGTGCCAGCTACAGGTCTCCGAACACTGAAGCTTTCTTT